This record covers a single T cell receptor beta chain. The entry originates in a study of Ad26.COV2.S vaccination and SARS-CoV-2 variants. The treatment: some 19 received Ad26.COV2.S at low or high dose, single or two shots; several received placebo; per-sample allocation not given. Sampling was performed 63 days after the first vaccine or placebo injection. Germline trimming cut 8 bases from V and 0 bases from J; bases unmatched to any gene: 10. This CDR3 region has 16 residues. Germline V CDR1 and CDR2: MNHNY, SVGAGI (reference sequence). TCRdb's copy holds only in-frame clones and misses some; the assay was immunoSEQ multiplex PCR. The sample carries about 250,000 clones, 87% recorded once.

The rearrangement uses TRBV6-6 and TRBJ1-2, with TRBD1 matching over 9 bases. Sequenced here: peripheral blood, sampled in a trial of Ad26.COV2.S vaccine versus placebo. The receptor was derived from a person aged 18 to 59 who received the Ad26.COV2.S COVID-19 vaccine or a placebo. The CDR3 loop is CASRGTGYGSNYGYTF. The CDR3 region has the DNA TGTGCCAGCCGGGGGACAGGGTATGGTTCTAACTATGGCTACACCTTC.